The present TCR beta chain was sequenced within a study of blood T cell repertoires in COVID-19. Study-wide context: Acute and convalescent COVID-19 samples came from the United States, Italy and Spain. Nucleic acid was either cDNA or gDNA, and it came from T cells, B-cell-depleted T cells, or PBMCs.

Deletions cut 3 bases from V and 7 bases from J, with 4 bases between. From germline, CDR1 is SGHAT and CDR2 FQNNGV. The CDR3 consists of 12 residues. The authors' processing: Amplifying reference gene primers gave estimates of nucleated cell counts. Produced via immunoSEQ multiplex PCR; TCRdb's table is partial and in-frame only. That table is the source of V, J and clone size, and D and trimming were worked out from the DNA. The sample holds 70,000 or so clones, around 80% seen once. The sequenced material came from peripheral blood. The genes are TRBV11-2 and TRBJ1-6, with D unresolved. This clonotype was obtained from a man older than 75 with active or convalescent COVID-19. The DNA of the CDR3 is TGTGCCAGCAGCTTCGGGAATTCACCCCTCCACTTT. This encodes CASSFGNSPLHF.